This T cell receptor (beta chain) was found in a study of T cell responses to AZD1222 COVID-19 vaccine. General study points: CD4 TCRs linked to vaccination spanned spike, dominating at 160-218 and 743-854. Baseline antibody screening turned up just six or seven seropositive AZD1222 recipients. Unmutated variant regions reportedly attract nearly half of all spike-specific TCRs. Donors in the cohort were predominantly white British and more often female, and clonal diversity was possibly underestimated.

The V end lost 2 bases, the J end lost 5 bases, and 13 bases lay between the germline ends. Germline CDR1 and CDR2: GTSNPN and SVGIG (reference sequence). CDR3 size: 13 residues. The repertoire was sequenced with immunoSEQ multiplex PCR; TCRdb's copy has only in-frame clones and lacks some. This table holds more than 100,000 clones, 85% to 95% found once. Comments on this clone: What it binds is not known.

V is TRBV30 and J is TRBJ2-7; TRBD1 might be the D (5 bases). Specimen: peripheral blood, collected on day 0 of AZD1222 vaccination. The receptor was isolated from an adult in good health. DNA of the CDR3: TGTGCCTGGAGTAGGGGCAGCGTCAACGAGCAGTACTTC. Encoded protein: CAWSRGSVNEQYF.